The 15 T cell receptor beta chains below come from one sample, sequenced in a study of blood T cell repertoires in COVID-19 (dated by TCRdb to between 2020 and 2021). The library was built by means of the immunoSEQ multiplex PCR assay. Sourced from immuneACCESS, this table was stored by TCRdb with only in-frame sequences that have V and J called. A share of the clones is absent; for the studies checked, an unresolved V gene accounts for under half, and the remainder has no known explanation. This sample gives 250,000 to 300,000 clones in total; approximately 85% of them show up just once. The ten largest make up 8% to 13% of the sample. The sequenced sample was peripheral blood. Every receptor here comes from a woman between 65 and 79 years old with acute or convalescent COVID-19.

The V and J genes are TRBV6-5 and TRBJ2-3, with D unclear. V was clipped by 8 bases and J by 3 bases, with 15 bases between them. The CDR3 extends over 14 amino acids. Germline V gene data show CDR1 as MNHEY and CDR2 as SVGAGI. CDR3 DNA sequence: TGTGCCAGCGTAAGAGAGTTCCGGACAGATACGCAGTATTTT. It encodes CASVREFRTDTQYF.

J is TRBJ2-3 and V is TRBV5-6, with TRBD2 as a possible D gene (5 bases). This CDR3 is built from 16 residues. V was trimmed by 2 bases and J by 1 base, leaving 14 bases between them. Germline lookup yields CDR1 SGHDT and CDR2 YYEEEE. The CDR3 here is CASSFSFPGGTDTQYF. As DNA, the CDR3 is TGTGCCAGCAGCTTTAGTTTTCCCGGGGGCACAGATACGCAGTATTTT.

This clone was detected only a few times. The V gene is TRBV6-1, the J gene TRBJ1-6, with 9 positions matching TRBD1. The CDR3 spans 15 residues. Germline lookup yields CDR1 MNHNS and CDR2 SASEGT. Germline trimming cut 7 bases from V and 8 bases from J; bases unmatched to any gene: 9. The CDR3 loop reads CASTYGGDRDSPLHF. The CDR3 DNA sequence: TGTGCCAGCACCTACGGGGGGGACAGGGATTCACCCCTCCACTTT.

This sequence joins TRBV7-2 and TRBJ1-2; D not certain. Trimming cost V 4 bases and J 6 bases, with 18 bases left between them. Per germline, CDR1 SGHTA and CDR2 FQGNSA. The CDR3 is 15 residues long. The CDR3 loop is CASSSPSGPVDGYTF. The CDR3 nucleotides are TGTGCCAGCAGCTCCCCCTCTGGGCCCGTGGATGGCTACACCTTC. The complete variable domain, with remaining parts taken from reference TRBV7-2 and TRBJ1-2, reads GAGVSQSPSNKVTEKGKDVELRCDPISGHTALYWYRQSLGQGLEFLIYFQGNSAPDKSGLPSDRFSAERTGGSVSTLTIQRTQQEDSAVYLCASSSPSGPVDGYTFGSGTRLTVV.

The gene calls are TRBV7-9 and TRBJ1-4; TRBD1 agrees at 9 bases. J gave up 8 bases and V 5 bases, and 6 bases lay outside the gene matches. CDR3 length: 14 amino acids. The germline gives CDR1 SEHNR, CDR2 FQNEAQ (reference sequence). In DNA, the CDR3 is TGTGCCAGCAGCCGGGGACAGGGACGGGAAAAACTGTTTTTT. The encoded protein is CASSRGQGREKLFF.

This clone was counted only a few times. The chain recombines TRBV2 with TRBJ1-6; a possible D gene is TRBD1 (5 bases). The CDR3 is made up of 18 amino acids. Germline V gives CDR1 SNHLY, CDR2 FYNNEI. V was clipped by 5 bases and J by 0 bases, with 17 bases between them. CDR3 in amino acids: CASSPRASGLSYNSPLHF. The CDR3, as DNA: TGTGCCAGCAGTCCCAGGGCTTCCGGCCTCTCCTATAATTCACCCCTCCACTTT.

The J gene is TRBJ1-2, the V gene TRBV15; no definite D call. Trimming left V 5 bases short and J 6 bases short, with 16 bases between. Germline CDR1 and CDR2: LNHNV and YYDKDF (reference sequence). The CDR3 covers 14 residues. The CDR3 sequence is CATSRVGGIDGYTF. CDR3 nucleotides: TGTGCCACCAGCCGCGTAGGAGGGATTGATGGCTACACCTTC.

The genes are TRBV5-6 and TRBJ1-1, with D unresolved. Germline V CDR1 and CDR2: SGHDT, YYEEEE. The V end lost 2 bases, the J end lost 10 bases, and 21 bases lay between the germline ends. The CDR3 length is 15 residues. This CDR3 is CASSFGRRGNHGAFF. CDR3 nucleotides: TGTGCCAGCAGCTTCGGCAGGCGAGGGAATCATGGAGCTTTCTTT.

V gene TRBV19 combines with J gene TRBJ1-2, with a tentative D call TRBD1 (6 bases). The germline gives CDR1 LNHDA, CDR2 SQIVND (reference sequence). V lost 8 bases, J lost 0 bases, and 13 bases lay in between. The CDR3 is made up of 14 amino acids. The DNA of the CDR3 is TGTGCCAGTTTTCAGGGGCGAACTAACTATGGCTACACCTTC. This gives the protein CASFQGRTNYGYTF. The full variable domain, completed using reference TRBV19 and TRBJ1-2, is DGGITQSPKYLFRKEGQNVTLSCEQNLNHDAMYWYRQDPGQGLRLIYYSQIVNDFQKGDIAEGYSVSREKKESFPLTVTSAQKNPTAFYLCASFQGRTNYGYTFGSGTRLTVV.

This rearrangement joins TRBV4-1 to TRBJ1-2; 7 nucleotides match TRBD1. CDR3 length: 17 residues. V dropped 3 bases and J dropped 8; count of bases not matched to a gene: 18. Germline CDR1 reads MGHRA; CDR2 reads YSYEKL. Here the CDR3 reads CASSQSFTGTAEGGYTF. CDR3 bases: TGCGCCAGCAGCCAGAGTTTTACCGGGACAGCCGAGGGGGGCTACACCTTC.

A remark on this clone: A read error may produce the germline difference seen at one junction end. The gene calls are TRBV6-1 and TRBJ1-1; 7 bases match TRBD1. Germline V gene sequence: CDR1 MNHNS, CDR2 SASEGT. The CDR3 has 18 residues. The DNA for the CDR3 is TGTGCCAGCAGCGAAGGGGCGGGCCTCAGGGGGATGAACACTGAAGCTTTCTTT. It encodes CASSEGAGLRGMNTEAFF.

The genes are TRBV2 and TRBJ2-7; TRBD2 matches 8 bases. J lost 4 bases, V lost 8 bases, and 10 bases had no gene match. Germline loops: CDR1 SNHLY, CDR2 FYNNEI. There are 14 residues in the CDR3. CDR3 amino acids: CASSLGGGWYEQYF. The CDR3 nucleotides are TGTGCCAGCTCCCTCGGGGGGGGTTGGTACGAGCAGTACTTC. The full variable domain, in which reference TRBV2 and TRBJ2-7 provide the parts outside the CDR3, is EPEVTQTPSHQVTQMGQEVILRCVPISNHLYFYWYRQILGQKVEFLVSFYNNEISEKSEIFDDQFSVERPDGSNFTLKIRSTKLEDSAMYFCASSLGGGWYEQYFGPGTRLTVT.

This chain links TRBV10-1 with TRBJ1-5; no reliable D call. This CDR3 has 13 residues. The germline V and J ends were trimmed by 0 bases and 4 bases, with 4 bases remaining between them. Germline values: CDR1 WNHNN, CDR2 SYGVQD (reference sequence). DNA of the CDR3: TGCGCCAGCAGTGAGTCTGCGAATCAGCCCCAGCATTTT. Translated: CASSESANQPQHF.

The V and J genes are TRBV24-1 and TRBJ2-7; perhaps TRBD1 as D (5 bases). The V gene lost 3 bases and the J gene lost 0 bases, with 5 bases spanning the gap. Germline lookup yields CDR1 KGHDR and CDR2 SFDVKD. The CDR3 is 13 amino acids. In DNA, the CDR3 is TGTGCCACCAGTGATGGGGCCTCCTACGAGCAGTACTTC. Amino acids: CATSDGASYEQYF.

In DNA form, the CDR3 reads TGTGCCAGCAGTAGGACAAGTGGACGACCTGAAAAACTGTTTTTT. Its translation is CASSRTSGRPEKLFF. The gene calls are TRBV3-1 (or the pseudogene TRBV3-2) and TRBJ1-4, with D maybe TRBD1 (5 bases). The CDR3 consists of 15 residues. V gave up 6 bases and J gave up 7 bases, with 18 bases separating them. Germline loops: CDR1 LGHDT, CDR2 YNNKEL (reference sequence).